This T cell receptor (beta chain) was identified in a study of T-cell reconstitution after alpha-beta-depleted transplantation in children. Germline V gives CDR1 MDHEN, CDR2 SYDVKM. This CDR3 contains 16 residues. After removal of 5 bases from V and 7 bases from J, the junction contained 14 bases not matched to a gene. Unique molecular identifiers were built into the TCRbeta library. TCRdb reanalysed the PCR reads using MiXCR and keeps one entry per CDR3 protein. The repertoire holds hundreds of thousands of distinct CDR3 sequences, with around 15% as singletons. This clonotype was detected only once. No antigen is known for it. Study observations and caveats: At day 60, the high TCRbeta diversity found in some patients originated from recipient T cells and thymic progenitors that had survived. The authors attributed T-cell counts and diversity one year after transplant mostly to newly produced T cells. In patients about two months after transplant, alpha-beta T cells reportedly arose from several hundred expanded graft clones.

The chain combines TRBV28 with TRBJ2-4; 7 bases match TRBD1. The material was PBMCs, mostly from graft donor cells, obtained 360 days after TCRalphabeta/CD19-depleted stem cell transplant. The origin of this receptor is a boy under two years old who had a stem cell transplant for Wiskott-Aldrich syndrome, so the T cells may come from the graft donor. CDR3: CASSVWTGPGPNIQYF. CDR3 nucleotides: TGTGCCAGCAGTGTCTGGACAGGTCCTGGCCCGAACATTCAGTACTTC.